The entry that follows covers one T cell receptor (beta chain) sequence. Its binding antigen is unknown. Base qualities are missing; no much larger clone stands one base away. The sample originates from a study of memory CD4+ T cells and cytomegalovirus serostatus (dated by TCRdb to about 2019). Notes on the research overall: The cohort included about 33 healthy adults from Belgium, of whom 9 were CMV seropositive and about 24 were CMV seronegative. CD4+ memory TCRbeta repertoires of a Belgian cohort with known cytomegalovirus serostatus were sequenced in order to replicate a published TCR-based CMV serostatus classifier.

A FACSAria II was used to sort memory CD4+ T cells, defined as single viable CD3+CD4+CD8-CD45RO+ cells. CMV serostatus was determined using a Roche Elecsys assay that detects serum IgG against CMV pp150, pp28, p38 and p52. After thawing, total CD4+ T cells were enriched by positive selection with CD4 magnetic microbeads. The samples came from a different study that was designed specifically to examine the CD4+ T cell memory repertoire. Peripheral blood mononuclear cells were isolated and cryopreserved following standard operating procedures; serum was stored at -80 °C. Staining used CD3-PerCP (BW264/56), CD4-APC (RPA-T4), CD45RO-PE (UCHT1) and CD8-Pacific Orange (3B5) antibodies, with Sytox blue excluding non-viable cells. The Quick-DNA Microprep Kit was used to extract genomic DNA from the sorted cells. Amplification of TCRbeta DNA was done with the immunoSEQ hsTCRbeta kit, following the protocol from the manufacturer. An Illumina MiSeq instrument was used to sequence the TCRbeta libraries. The authors processed their data as follows. Once out-of-frame sequences had been removed, 2 million to 2.5 million distinct TCRbeta sequences were left, which works out to an average of about 66,813 per individual. Two values were used to score each individual: the count of under 200 previously reported CMV-associated TCRbeta sequences and the total count of productive distinct TCRbeta sequences. A beta-binomial model was reimplemented in Python, and random forests from scikit-learn, run with default parameters, were trained on data from the US cohort. Classifier performance on the Belgian cohort was summarized as median AUC with percentile confidence intervals calculated over 10,000 bootstrap iterations. TCRdb mirrors the immuneACCESS table, restricted to in-frame sequences. Some clones are absent from its copies; in checked studies, under half trace to an unresolved V gene, and the reason for the others is unknown. For V, J and clone size, that table is used; D and trimming come from the DNA. The sample data list some 66,000 clones, and more than 75% of these were observed just once. The top ten constitute around 4.5% of the sample.

What the work shows at the level of the full study, not this receptor alone: Of 170 or so previously reported CMV-associated TCRbeta sequences, 60 to 85 appeared in the CD4+ memory repertoires, each in one to five individuals. CMV serostatus prediction reached a median bootstrapped AUC of 0.95 with the original framework and just under 0.93 with a US-trained random forest. Results were interpreted as suggesting that the CMV-associated TCR signature is largely present in the CD4+ memory repertoire. On the Belgian cohort, the classifier based on the original framework reached a median bootstrapped AUC of about 0.95, with a 95% CI of 0.76-1.00. Unlike the original study, which covered naive and memory CD4+ and CD8+ populations, the Belgian study sequenced only CD4+CD45RO+ memory cells.

The germline V gene (reference sequence) gives CDR1 as SGHNT and CDR2 as YYREEE. Cut back by 1 base and 2 bases, the V and J ends lie 10 bases apart. The CDR3 measures 14 amino acids from cysteine to phenylalanine. CDR3 DNA only is kept here, 42 bases in frame from base 1. Specimen: memory CD4+ T cells from blood. The clonotype was recovered from an adult in good health and CMV-seropositive. The chain links TRBV5-4 with TRBJ2-7, with the D segment identity uncertain. The DNA sequence is TGTGCCAGCAGCTTGCGGCTCCCCCCCTACGAGCAGTACTTC. Its protein reads: CASSLRLPPYEQYF.